The 5 T cell receptor beta chains below all came from one sample that was sequenced in a study of cytomegalovirus exposure and HLA in healthy donors. The repertoire was sequenced with immunoSEQ multiplex PCR; TCRdb's copy has only in-frame clones and lacks some. The sample lists under 140,000 clones, approximately 90% occurring once. What was sequenced was PBMCs. Receptor source: a woman aged 25 to 39 in good health and CMV-seropositive.

This chain joins TRBV10-3 and TRBJ1-5; D unresolved. The V end lost 1 base, the J end lost 0 bases, and 10 bases lay between the germline ends. The CDR3 extends over 16 amino acids. The germline V gene encodes CDR1 ENHRY and CDR2 SYGVKD. CDR3 in DNA: TGTGCCATCAGTGAGTATGGAGCTGGTAGCAATCAGCCCCAGCATTTT. Translated, it gives CAISEYGAGSNQPQHF.

V and J are TRBV7-9 and TRBJ1-4, with D possibly being TRBD1 (6 bases). Germline V gene lookup returns CDR1 SEHNR and CDR2 FQNEAQ (reference sequence). Trimming took 4 bases from V and 8 from J, leaving 14 bases between them. CDR3 length: 14 amino acids. CDR3 DNA: TGTGCCAGCAGCTACTCTCAGGGGAAGGAAAAACTGTTTTTT. The encoded protein is CASSYSQGKEKLFF.

Points on this clone: The junction departs from the called germline gene at one end, perhaps through a read error. The gene calls are TRBV7-7 and TRBJ2-1; no firm D call. From germline, CDR1 is SSHAT and CDR2 FNYEAQ (reference sequence). The CDR3 runs to 15 residues. This CDR3 is CASSPRKSSYNEQFF. In DNA form, the CDR3 reads TGTGCTAGCAGCCCCCGAAAGAGCTCCTACAATGAGCAGTTCTTC.

The J gene is TRBJ2-7, the V gene TRBV7-9; TRBD1 matches 10 bases. Germline trimming cut 5 bases from V and 5 bases from J; bases unmatched to any gene: 6. The V gene's germline CDR1 is SEHNR and CDR2 FQNEAQ (reference sequence). The CDR3 length is 14 residues. The CDR3 DNA sequence: TGTGCCAGCAGCCCAAGGACAGGGGGAGACGAGCAGTACTTC. Amino acids: CASSPRTGGDEQYF.

The J gene is TRBJ2-2, the V gene TRBV30, with a weak D call TRBD1 (6 bases). CDR1 and CDR2 from the germline V gene are GTSNPN and SVGIG (reference sequence). The CDR3 runs 15 residues. Trimming shortened V by 2 bases and J by 3 bases, and 13 bases separated the two germline ends. The CDR3 reads CAWSRRDMDTGELFF. CDR3 DNA: TGTGCCTGGAGTAGAAGGGACATGGACACCGGGGAGCTGTTTTTT.